This TCR beta chain was recovered during a study of T-cell reconstitution after alpha-beta-depleted transplantation in children listed by TCRdb under 2016. Regarding the study in general: The study quantitatively tracked T-cell immune reconstitution after TCRalphabeta/CD19-depleted allogeneic hematopoietic cell transplantation in children using TCR repertoire profiling.

The CDR3 numbers 18 residues from cysteine through phenylalanine. Here the CDR3 DNA is all that survives: 54 bases in frame from base 1. The germline V gene provides CDR1 SGHDT and CDR2 YYEEEE. Trimming accounts for 4 bases at V and 1 base at J, while the number of junction bases matched to no gene is 8. Library preparation used PCR. The sample was run on an Illumina HiSeq 2500. Molecular barcoding was employed in the preparation of TCR libraries, with unique molecular identifiers being used to normalize TCRbeta repertoire quantification. The raw public reads went through TCRdb reprocessing: fastp at Q25, MiXCR clone calling, in-frame beta chains kept. When rows share a CDR3 protein, they turn into one entry using the most common DNA and genes. In this sample the table shows fewer than 95,000 distinct CDR3 sequences, over 9% of which occur a single time. The ten top clones hold about 14% of the sample.

In its sample, this clonotype was seen many times. Its recognized antigen is unknown. No qualities accompany the bases; no much larger clone lies one base away. This sequence was found in a human donor who donated a stem cell graft to a child with inherited bone marrow failure. The source material was PBMCs from the stem cell graft donor, sampled from the stem cell graft. The rearrangement joined TRBV5-6 to TRBJ2-3; 14 central nucleotides agree with TRBD2. The base sequence is TGTGCCAGCAGCCGGACTAGCGGGGGGTTGTTGGGCACAGATACGCAGTATTTT. Translated, this is CASSRTSGGLLGTDTQYF.